The 6 T cell receptor beta chains given below trace back to one sample, sequenced in a study of blood T cells in healthy people across ages (dated by TCRdb to the mid-2010s). The method behind the library was 5' RACE. The run used an Illumina HiSeq 2500. A second PCR of roughly 7 to 11 cycles was performed with a sample-barcoded 5' primer and a J-beta primer mix. Starting from the raw public reads, TCRdb applied fastp trimming at Q25, assembled clones with MiXCR and retained in-frame beta chains. Every CDR3 protein is listed once, alongside the most common genes and DNA of its rows. The sample records about 1,600,000 distinct CDR3 sequences, approximately 38% of which are singletons. The top ten constitute 7% to 9% of the sample. What was sequenced was blood. Receptors originate from a woman aged 18-30 years in good health.

V is TRBV3-1 and J is TRBJ1-2, with a tentative D call TRBD1 (6 bases). Trimming stripped 1 base from V and 2 bases from J, with 17 bases between. Germline CDR1 LGHDT, CDR2 YNNKEL (reference sequence). This CDR3 contains 17 residues. The CDR3 nucleotides are TGTGCCAGCAGCCAAGTTAGAGGGGGAGGATCAAACTATGGCTACACCTTC. Its translation: CASSQVRGGGSNYGYTF.

This chain links TRBV12-3 or TRBV12-4 with TRBJ2-7; TRBD1 is a possible D gene (6 bases). This CDR3 spans 17 amino acids. Trimming left V 5 bases short and J 4 bases short, with 24 bases between. The CDR3 DNA is TGTGCCAGCAGTCCTTCCCGGGGACAACAACCACGGTACGAGCAGTACTTC. This sequence encodes CASSPSRGQQPRYEQYF.

This clonotype was observed a handful of times. The rearrangement joins TRBV12-3 or TRBV12-4 to TRBJ2-3; 10 bases are a match to TRBD1. The CDR3 sequence is 14 residues long. With 6 bases clipped from V and 8 bases from J, the junction kept 8 bases outside the gene matches. Here the CDR3 reads CASRPGQGDGTQYF. The CDR3 DNA is TGTGCCAGCAGACCAGGACAGGGGGACGGTACGCAGTATTTT.

This rearrangement joins TRBV20-1 to TRBJ2-5; 10 nucleotides match TRBD2. The trim removed 5 bases at V and 11 bases at J, leaving 11 bases unmatched. The germline CDR1 and CDR2 sequences are DFQATT and SNEGSKA (reference sequence). CDR3 length equals 13 residues. The CDR3 DNA is TGCAGTGCTTCGGTACTAGCGGGGCGTGGGCAGTACTTC. Translated, it gives CSASVLAGRGQYF.

CDR3 in DNA: TGTGCCAGCAGCTTTCCAGGGGCGCTTTACGAGCAGTACTTC. It encodes CASSFPGALYEQYF. The chain links TRBV7-9 to TRBJ2-7; perhaps TRBD1 as D (6 bases). The CDR3 sequence is 14 residues long. The germline V gene encodes CDR1 SEHNR and CDR2 FQNEAQ (reference sequence). The ends were cut back, 3 bases at V and 4 bases at J, with 13 bases in the middle.

The rearrangement joins TRBV5-6 to TRBJ2-3; D is possibly TRBD2 (6 bases). The V end lost 5 bases, the J end lost 2 bases, and 21 bases lay between the germline ends. Germline loops: CDR1 SGHDT, CDR2 YYEEEE. This CDR3 comprises 17 residues. The CDR3 coding sequence is TGTGCCAGCAGTTTCGACGGGACGGGGGATCCCACAGATACGCAGTATTTT. Encoded protein: CASSFDGTGDPTDTQYF.